These 8 T cell receptor beta chains were all obtained from the same sample, sequenced in a study of molecular identifiers for immune sequencing clone quantification. TCRdb analysed the PCR reads with MiXCR anew, one entry per CDR3 protein. This sample has some 580,000 distinct CDR3 sequences, with 25% found just once. Sequences were obtained from naive CD8+ T cells from blood, with Jurkat cell RNA spiked in. The subset was: FACS-sorted CD8+CD4-CCR7+CD45RA+ naive T cells. These receptors were taken from a human donor in good health. Some libraries in this study had Jurkat cell RNA spiked in.

The sample holds a few counts of this clonotype. The rearrangement links TRBV27 to TRBJ2-2; 11 bases map to TRBD1. Germline assignment: CDR1 MNHEY and CDR2 SMNVEV (reference sequence). The CDR3 runs to 15 residues. V was clipped by 8 bases and J by 6 bases; unmatched bases: 8. CDR3 in DNA: TGTGCCAGCCATGGACAGGGGGCGCATCCCGGGGAGCTGTTTTTT. Translating gives CASHGQGAHPGELFF.

A few counts support this clonotype. V and J are TRBV19 and TRBJ2-2; perhaps TRBD1 as D (6 bases). CDR1 and CDR2 from the germline V gene are LNHDA and SQIVND (reference sequence). The V end lost 5 bases, the J end lost 4 bases, and 23 bases lay between the germline ends. The CDR3 totals 18 residues. CDR3 amino acids: CASSPKITGWEGTGELFF. CDR3 bases: TGTGCCAGTAGTCCCAAAATCACAGGGTGGGAAGGCACCGGGGAGCTGTTTTTT.

In regard to this clonotype: A clone one base away is much larger, so this may be a read error. The CDR3 sequence: CVSSQSSPRSSYEQYF. DNA of the CDR3: TGCGTCAGCAGTCAATCGAGCCCTAGGAGCTCCTACGAGCAGTACTTC. The chain uses TRBV23-1 and TRBJ2-7; no clear D gene. TRBV23-1 is placed among ORFs of uncertain function. CDR3 length equals 16 residues.

The J gene is TRBJ2-1, the V gene TRBV9; D not resolved. Between the trimmed V and J ends, which lost 0 bases and 4 bases, there was a span of 11 bases. Per germline, CDR1 SGDLS and CDR2 YYNGEE. CDR3 length: 15 residues. The CDR3 reads CASSVVAIGYNEQFF. CDR3 coding DNA: TGTGCCAGCAGCGTAGTTGCGATTGGGTACAATGAGCAGTTCTTC.

This clonotype appeared many times. The rearrangement links TRBV7-6 to TRBJ1-5; perhaps TRBD1 as D (6 bases). The V gene's germline CDR1 is SGHVS and CDR2 FNYEAQ. This CDR3 has 15 amino acids. V lost 2 bases to trimming and J lost 3 bases, with 11 bases between them. CDR3 bases: TGTGCCAGCAGCTTAACGGACAGTCCCAATCAGCCCCAGCATTTT. Amino acids: CASSLTDSPNQPQHF.

In its sample, this clonotype was seen a few times. The V gene is TRBV3-1, the J gene TRBJ2-3; 16 bases are a match to TRBD2. Germline CDR1 LGHDT, CDR2 YNNKEL (reference sequence). The V and J ends lost 4 bases and 4 bases, in that order; junction bases with no gene match: 5. This CDR3 is built from 17 residues. The CDR3 is CASSPGLAGGPADTQYF. The CDR3, as DNA: TGTGCCAGCAGCCCGGGACTAGCGGGGGGGCCAGCAGATACGCAGTATTTT.

This clonotype occurred many times. The chain uses TRBV29-1 and TRBJ1-1, with a possible D match to TRBD1 (5 bases). Germline CDR1 reads SQVTM; CDR2 reads ANQGSEA. The CDR3 is 16 residues long. The ends were cut back, 0 bases at V and 1 base at J, with 15 bases in the middle. Here the CDR3 reads CSVEDRGRARNTEAFF. CDR3 coding DNA: TGCAGCGTTGAAGATCGGGGGAGGGCTCGGAACACTGAAGCTTTCTTT.

This clonotype was recorded once. A much larger clone lies a single base off, so this may be a read error. Without the conserved terminal phenylalanine or tryptophan, this CDR3 likely stems from a read error. The V gene is TRBV12-5, the J gene TRBJ1-1; D call uncertain. The CDR3 covers 11 residues. The V gene's germline CDR1 is LGHNT and CDR2 FRNRAP. Trimming took off 7 bases at V and 6 bases at J, with 9 bases between the two ends. CDR3 sequence: CASAPGPEAFS. CDR3 bases: TGTGCTAGTGCCCCCGGCCCTGAAGCTTTCTCT.